What follows describes a single T cell receptor (beta chain). Some 30,000 T cell genomes, or 200 ng DNA, went into the sorted-subset replicate PCRs. The data were produced by immunoSEQ multiplex PCR, yet TCRdb's version contains in-frame clones alone and is incomplete. There are some 2,000,000 clones in the sample; approximately 94% occur only once, and around 0.13% lies in the top ten. Trimming pared 10 bases from V and 2 bases from J, leaving 12 bases between. Germline CDR1 is MNHEY and CDR2 is SVGAGI. The CDR3 runs 12 residues. This sample is drawn from a study of shared clonotypes between healthy human individuals. Study details: Per donor, CD8 memory used one plate, CD8 naive used two, CD4 memory used three and CD4 naive used three.

Partitioning of CD4+ cells yielded a CD45RA+ naive subset and a CD45RA-negative memory subset. The specimen sequenced was naive CD4+ T cells sorted from blood. Specified subset: CD45RA+ positively selected. The origin of this receptor is a man between 18 and 35 years old in good health. The chain carries TRBV6-5 and TRBJ2-7, with D perhaps being TRBD1 or TRBD2 (5 bases each). The CDR3 DNA reads as TGTGCCACCCGAGGGGAACCCTACGAGCAGTACTTC. As protein: CATRGEPYEQYF.